The next 28 T cell receptor beta chains were all read from a single sample in a study of blood T cell repertoires in COVID-19. The table came from immunoSEQ multiplex PCR; TCRdb's copy has only in-frame clones and leaves some out. The profile shows about 59,000 clones, roughly 85% of them singletons. Sequenced material: peripheral blood. The receptors were gathered from a man aged 55 to 70 with acute or convalescent COVID-19.

J is TRBJ2-6 and V is TRBV28; 12 bases agree with TRBD1. The ends lost 7 bases at V and 1 base at J; junction bases unmatched: 11. CDR1 and CDR2 (germline): MDHEN, SYDVKM. This CDR3 contains 19 residues. CDR3 sequence: CASNPSWGQGASGANVLTF. The CDR3 coding sequence is TGTGCCAGCAACCCCAGCTGGGGACAGGGGGCTTCTGGGGCCAACGTCCTGACTTTC.

The chain carries TRBV30 and TRBJ2-3, with D perhaps TRBD2 (6 bases). The CDR3 contains 15 residues. Germline CDR1 reads GTSNPN; CDR2 reads SVGIG (reference sequence). The V end lost 2 bases, the J end lost 6 bases, and 18 bases lay between the germline ends. This CDR3 is CAWSRSGPGTDTQYF. The CDR3, as DNA: TGTGCCTGGAGTCGTAGCGGCCCAGGGACGGATACGCAGTATTTT.

The chain is built from TRBV27 and TRBJ1-6; 7 bases line up with TRBD1. Per germline, CDR1 MNHEY and CDR2 SMNVEV (reference sequence). V lost 8 bases, J lost 11 bases, and 9 bases stayed unmatched. The CDR3 runs 13 residues. The CDR3 DNA is TGTGCCAGCCAGGGGGACATTCGGGCACCCCTCCACTTT. Protein product: CASQGDIRAPLHF.

V is TRBV28 and J is TRBJ2-1; D not resolved. Germline lookup yields CDR1 MDHEN and CDR2 SYDVKM. The CDR3 totals 13 residues. V dropped 2 bases and J dropped 8 bases, with 10 bases sitting between them. Here the CDR3 reads CASSLPRIDEQFF. CDR3 DNA: TGTGCCAGCAGTTTACCCCGTATCGATGAGCAGTTCTTC.

This clone was observed once. The chain joins TRBV7-3 to TRBJ2-3; maybe TRBD2 (5 bases). The CDR3 has 14 residues. Germline-derived CDR1 and CDR2 are SGHTA and FQGTGA. The V end was cut by 6 bases, the J end by 2 bases, with 12 bases between. The CDR3: CASSSGWDTDTQYF. Here the CDR3 DNA reads TGTGCCAGCAGTTCGGGGTGGGACACAGATACGCAGTATTTT.

The chain employs TRBV11-2 and TRBJ2-7; D is perhaps TRBD1 (5 bases). V was clipped by 3 bases and J by 3 bases, with 12 bases between them. Germline V CDR1 and CDR2: SGHAT, FQNNGV. This CDR3 has 14 amino acids. The CDR3: CASSFMQGYYEQYF. The DNA for the CDR3 is TGTGCCAGCAGCTTTATGCAGGGCTACTACGAGCAGTACTTC. Full variable domain (remainder filled in from reference TRBV11-2 and TRBJ2-7): EAGVAQSPRYKIIEKRQSVAFWCNPISGHATLYWYQQILGQGPKLLIQFQNNGVVDDSQLPKDRFSAERLKGVDSTLKIQPAKLEDSAVYLCASSFMQGYYEQYFGPGTRLTVT.

The chain joins TRBV28 to TRBJ1-1; D is possibly TRBD1 (6 bases). CDR1 MDHEN and CDR2 SYDVKM come from the germline V gene. The CDR3 consists of 14 residues. Deletions cut 8 bases from V and 3 bases from J, with 16 bases between. The CDR3 DNA is TGTGCCAGCGGACTCAGGGGAAGGGACACTGAAGCTTTCTTT. It encodes CASGLRGRDTEAFF.

The chain employs TRBV9 and TRBJ1-1; the D is unclear. There are 14 residues in the CDR3. CDR1 is SGDLS and CDR2 is YYNGEE in the germline V gene. The V end lost 2 bases, the J end lost 7 bases, and 15 bases lay between the germline ends. The CDR3 sequence is CASSVGLVGSEAFF. CDR3 nucleotide sequence: TGTGCCAGCAGCGTTGGGCTTGTGGGCAGTGAAGCTTTCTTT.

The genes are TRBV5-1 and TRBJ1-6; TRBD1 matches 9 bases. Per germline, CDR1 SGHRS and CDR2 YFSETQ. This CDR3 is 14 amino acids long. With 4 bases clipped from V and 7 bases from J, the junction kept 3 bases outside the gene matches. The DNA for the CDR3 is TGCGCCAGCAGCCCGGACAGGGGCAATTCACCCCTCCACTTT. Its protein is CASSPDRGNSPLHF.

The V gene is TRBV27, the J gene TRBJ1-6; possibly TRBD1 for D (5 bases). The germline V gene encodes CDR1 MNHEY and CDR2 SMNVEV (reference sequence). This CDR3 is 17 amino acids long. The V gene lost 0 bases and the J gene lost 7 bases, with 16 bases spanning the gap. The CDR3 sequence is CASSLSNRFGTNSPLHF. The CDR3 nucleotides are TGTGCCAGCAGTTTATCGAACAGGTTCGGTACCAATTCACCCCTCCACTTT.

CDR3: CASSNRLVADTQYF. CDR3 bases: TGTGCCAGCAGCAACCGACTAGTTGCAGATACGCAGTATTTT. The rearrangement links TRBV11-3 to TRBJ2-3; D is possibly TRBD2 (6 bases). The CDR3 contains 14 residues. V was shortened by 5 bases and J by 4 bases, with 13 bases between the two germline ends. Germline CDR1 and CDR2: SGHNT and YENEEA.

The genes are TRBV7-2 and TRBJ2-5; 12 positions match TRBD2. In germline, CDR1 is SGHTA, CDR2 FQGNSA. The CDR3 spans 16 residues. V lost 3 bases, J lost 1 base, and 3 bases stayed unmatched. The CDR3 DNA is TGTGCCAGCAGCTTCCCGGGACTAGCGGGCCAAGAGACCCAGTACTTC. Protein sequence: CASSFPGLAGQETQYF.

This clone was detected a few times. The rearrangement joins TRBV20-1 to TRBJ1-6; 10 positions match TRBD1. Trimming removed 3 bases from V and 8 bases from J; junction bases left unmatched: 4. The germline CDR1 and CDR2 sequences are DFQATT and SNEGSKA (reference sequence). The CDR3 is 14 amino acids. The CDR3 sequence is CSASYGTGDSPLHF. CDR3 coding DNA: TGCAGTGCTAGTTATGGGACAGGGGATTCACCCCTCCACTTT.

This clone turned up a few times. The V and J genes are TRBV2 and TRBJ1-5; no reliable D call. CDR3 length: 11 amino acids. In germline, CDR1 is SNHLY, CDR2 FYNNEI. V was trimmed by 6 bases and J by 12 bases, leaving 12 bases between them. The chain's CDR3 is CASRSSRIQHF. CDR3 DNA sequence: TGTGCCAGCAGATCCAGCAGGATCCAGCATTTT.

This clone is a singleton in its sample. This chain uses TRBV30 with TRBJ1-1, with D hard to call. Germline V gene sequence: CDR1 GTSNPN, CDR2 SVGIG (reference sequence). This CDR3 comprises 16 residues. V lost 2 bases, J lost 0 bases, and 16 bases lay in between. The CDR3 coding sequence is TGTGCCTGGAGTCTGACAAAAATTACAATGAACACTGAAGCTTTCTTT. Protein: CAWSLTKITMNTEAFF. Complete variable domain (other parts from reference TRBV30 and TRBJ1-1): SQTIHQWPATLVQPVGSPLSLECTVEGTSNPNLYWYRQAAGRGLQLLFYSVGIGQISSEVPQNLSASRPQDRQFILSSKKLLLSDSGFYLCAWSLTKITMNTEAFFGQGTRLTVV.

The chain carries TRBV18 and TRBJ2-5, with 11 bases fitting TRBD1. Trimming cost V 3 bases and J 5 bases; bases outside gene matches: 8. The germline CDR1 and CDR2 sequences are KGHSH and LQKENI. CDR3 length equals 16 residues. The CDR3 DNA reads TGTGCCAGCTCACCGTGGACAGGGGGCGTAGGGGAGACCCAGTACTTC. Amino acids: CASSPWTGGVGETQYF.

This chain's CDR3 is CASSLGRGSREQYF. The DNA for the CDR3 is TGTGCCAGCAGTTTGGGCAGGGGGTCGAGGGAGCAGTACTTC. The V gene is TRBV27, the J gene TRBJ2-7; 7 nucleotides agree with TRBD1. In germline, CDR1 is MNHEY, CDR2 SMNVEV (reference sequence). This CDR3 has 14 amino acids. Trimming took 3 bases from V and 7 from J; bases not matched to a gene: 9.

The rearrangement links TRBV5-1 to TRBJ2-3; D perhaps matches TRBD2 (6 bases). The CDR3 totals 14 residues. Deletions cut 0 bases from V and 3 bases from J, with 8 bases between. Germline CDR1 reads SGHRS; CDR2 reads YFSETQ. The CDR3 nucleotides are TGCGCCAGCAGCTTGGAGCGGGTTACAGATACGCAGTATTTT. This gives the protein CASSLERVTDTQYF.

This sequence joins TRBV18 and TRBJ2-3; 7 nucleotides align to TRBD2. The CDR3 is made up of 16 amino acids. Germline V CDR1 and CDR2: KGHSH, LQKENI. After removal of 2 bases from V and 3 bases from J, the junction contained 8 bases not matched to a gene. CDR3: CASSPGGGKRTDTQYF. The CDR3 bases are TGTGCCAGCTCACCAGGGGGAGGGAAGAGAACAGATACGCAGTATTTT.

V and J are TRBV5-6 and TRBJ2-7; 10 positions agree with TRBD2. From germline, CDR1 is SGHDT and CDR2 YYEEEE. The V gene end was trimmed by 7 bases and the J gene end by 3 bases; junction bases not matched to a gene: 10. The CDR3 has 15 residues. CDR3 residues: CASHKLLAGSYEQYF. The CDR3 DNA is TGTGCCAGCCACAAGCTACTAGCGGGGAGCTACGAGCAGTACTTC. Full variable domain (rest looked up from reference TRBV5-6 and TRBJ2-7): DAGVTQSPTHLIKTRGQQVTLRCSPKSGHDTVSWYQQALGQGPQFIFQYYEEEERQRGNFPDRFSGHQFPNYSSELNVNALLLGDSALYLCASHKLLAGSYEQYFGPGTRLTVT.

This clone was observed a single time. The J gene is TRBJ1-2, the V gene TRBV5-4; weak D call: TRBD1 (6 bases). Germline assignment: CDR1 SGHNT and CDR2 YYREEE (reference sequence). The CDR3 length is 14 residues. V shed 2 bases and J shed 6 bases, with 14 bases lying between them. The CDR3 protein is CASSFQQGSDGYTF. In nucleotides, the CDR3 is TGTGCCAGCAGCTTTCAACAGGGAAGCGATGGCTACACCTTC. Full variable domain (remainder filled in from reference TRBV5-4 and TRBJ1-2): ETGVTQSPTHLIKTRGQQVTLRCSSQSGHNTVSWYQQALGQGPQFIFQYYREEENGRGNFPPRFSGLQFPNYSSELNVNALELDDSALYLCASSFQQGSDGYTFGSGTRLTVV.

The chain links TRBV7-2 to TRBJ2-7, with 11 bases lining up with TRBD2. CDR3 length: 14 residues. The trim removed 1 base at V and 4 bases at J, leaving 0 bases unmatched. CDR1 SGHTA and CDR2 FQGNSA come from the germline V gene. CDR3 DNA sequence: TGTGCCAGCAGCTTAGGACTAGCGGGGTACGAGCAGTACTTC. It yields the protein CASSLGLAGYEQYF.

V usage is TRBV7-6 and J usage is TRBJ2-7; D gene unclear. Germline V CDR1 and CDR2: SGHVS, FNYEAQ. This CDR3 has 13 residues. Trimming took 1 base from V and 3 from J, leaving 7 bases between them. The CDR3 sequence: CASSLGTGYEQYF. CDR3 coding DNA: TGTGCCAGCAGCTTAGGAACGGGCTACGAGCAGTACTTC.

The rearrangement uses TRBV24-1 and TRBJ2-7; possibly TRBD2 for D (5 bases). The CDR3 length is 13 residues. V dropped 6 bases and J dropped 2 bases, with 10 bases sitting between them. Germline CDR1 reads KGHDR; CDR2 reads SFDVKD. The CDR3 DNA reads as TGTGCCACCAGTAGGGCCGGGGCCTACGAGCAGTACTTC. It is translated as CATSRAGAYEQYF.

The V gene is TRBV19, the J gene TRBJ1-2; 7 bases are a match to TRBD1. With V trimmed by 3 bases and J by 4 bases, 5 bases remained unmatched. There are 14 residues in the CDR3. The V gene's germline CDR1 is LNHDA and CDR2 SQIVND (reference sequence). The CDR3 DNA follows: TGTGCCAGTAGTATGCGACAGGGCCTCTATGGCTACACCTTC. Translation gives CASSMRQGLYGYTF.

A few counts support this clone. The chain joins TRBV28 to TRBJ2-7; 7 bases are shared with TRBD1. Germline V lookup: CDR1 MDHEN, CDR2 SYDVKM. With 6 bases clipped from V and 0 bases from J, the junction kept 5 bases outside the gene matches. The CDR3 length is 14 residues. The CDR3 is CASRGDSSSYEQYF. In DNA form, the CDR3 reads TGTGCCAGCAGGGGGGACAGTTCCTCCTACGAGCAGTACTTC.

This clone was recorded a few times. V gene TRBV5-4 combines with J gene TRBJ2-5; tentatively, D is TRBD1 (6 bases). The CDR3 is made up of 14 amino acids. V was trimmed by 2 bases and J by 4 bases, leaving 12 bases between them. In germline, CDR1 is SGHNT, CDR2 YYREEE (reference sequence). The CDR3 coding sequence is TGTGCCAGCAGCTTTCAGGGGCAGGGAGAGACCCAGTACTTC. Its translation is CASSFQGQGETQYF.

V gene TRBV11-2 combines with J gene TRBJ1-2; 9 bases are a match to TRBD1. Losses at the gene ends were 3 bases for V and 3 bases for J; bases not matched to a gene: 2. The CDR3 loop spans 14 amino acids. From germline, CDR1 is SGHAT and CDR2 FQNNGV. CDR3 sequence: CASSLGQGHYGYTF. As DNA, the CDR3 is TGTGCCAGCAGCTTGGGACAGGGCCACTATGGCTACACCTTC. The entire variable domain, with the rest obtained from reference TRBV11-2 and TRBJ1-2, is as follows: EAGVAQSPRYKIIEKRQSVAFWCNPISGHATLYWYQQILGQGPKLLIQFQNNGVVDDSQLPKDRFSAERLKGVDSTLKIQPAKLEDSAVYLCASSLGQGHYGYTFGSGTRLTVV.